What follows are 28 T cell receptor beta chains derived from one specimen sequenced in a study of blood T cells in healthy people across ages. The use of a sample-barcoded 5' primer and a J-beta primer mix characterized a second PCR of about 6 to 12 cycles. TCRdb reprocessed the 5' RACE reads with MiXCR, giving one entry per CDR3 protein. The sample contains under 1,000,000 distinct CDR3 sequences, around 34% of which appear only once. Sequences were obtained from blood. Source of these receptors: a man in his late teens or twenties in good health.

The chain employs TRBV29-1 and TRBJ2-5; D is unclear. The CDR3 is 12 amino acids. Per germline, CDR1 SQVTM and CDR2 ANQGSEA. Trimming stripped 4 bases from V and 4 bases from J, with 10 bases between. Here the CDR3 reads CSVVGIGETQYF. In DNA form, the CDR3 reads TGCAGCGTTGTAGGCATCGGAGAGACCCAGTACTTC.

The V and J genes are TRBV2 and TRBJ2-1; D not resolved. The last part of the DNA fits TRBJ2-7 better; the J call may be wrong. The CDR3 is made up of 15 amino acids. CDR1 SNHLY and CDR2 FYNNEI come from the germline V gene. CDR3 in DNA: TGTGCCAGCAGTGGGACCCTAAACTCCTACAATGAGCAGTACTTC. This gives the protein CASSGTLNSYNEQYF.

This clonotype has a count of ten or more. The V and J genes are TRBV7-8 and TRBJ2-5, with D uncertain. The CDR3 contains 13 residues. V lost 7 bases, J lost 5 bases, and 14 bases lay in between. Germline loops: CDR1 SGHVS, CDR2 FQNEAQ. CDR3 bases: TGTGCCAGCACCCCCGTTGTCGGGGAGACCCAGTACTTC. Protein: CASTPVVGETQYF.

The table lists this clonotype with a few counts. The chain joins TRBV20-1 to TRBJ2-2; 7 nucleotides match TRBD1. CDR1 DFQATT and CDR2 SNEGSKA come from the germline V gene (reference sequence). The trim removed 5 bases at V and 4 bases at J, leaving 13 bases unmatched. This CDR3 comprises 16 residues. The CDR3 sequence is CSALGQDRVGTGELFF. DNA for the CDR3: TGCAGTGCTCTAGGACAGGACCGAGTGGGCACCGGGGAGCTGTTTTTT.

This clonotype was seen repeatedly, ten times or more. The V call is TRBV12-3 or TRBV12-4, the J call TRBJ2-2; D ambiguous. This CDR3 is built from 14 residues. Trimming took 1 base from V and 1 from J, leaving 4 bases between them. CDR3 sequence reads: CASSLVRNTGELFF. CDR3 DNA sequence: TGTGCCAGCAGTTTAGTCCGGAACACCGGGGAGCTGTTTTTT.

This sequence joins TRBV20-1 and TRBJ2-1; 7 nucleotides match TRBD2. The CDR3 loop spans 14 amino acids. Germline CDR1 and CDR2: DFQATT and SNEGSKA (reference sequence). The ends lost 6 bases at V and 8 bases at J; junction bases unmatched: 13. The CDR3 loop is CSAPGTSDLDEQFF. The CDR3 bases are TGCAGTGCGCCCGGAACTAGCGACCTGGATGAGCAGTTCTTC.

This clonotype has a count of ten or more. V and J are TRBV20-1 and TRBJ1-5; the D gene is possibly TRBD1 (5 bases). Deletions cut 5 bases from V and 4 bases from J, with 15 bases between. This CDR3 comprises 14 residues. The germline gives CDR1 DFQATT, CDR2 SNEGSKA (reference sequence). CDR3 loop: CSAARGRLNQPQHF. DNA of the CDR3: TGCAGTGCTGCCCGGGGCAGATTAAATCAGCCCCAGCATTTT.

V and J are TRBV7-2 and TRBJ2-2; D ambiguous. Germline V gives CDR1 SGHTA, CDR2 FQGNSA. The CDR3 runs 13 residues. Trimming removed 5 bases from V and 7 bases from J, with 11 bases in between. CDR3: CASSVVLGGELFF. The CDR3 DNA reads TGTGCCAGCAGCGTAGTACTGGGCGGGGAGCTGTTTTTT.

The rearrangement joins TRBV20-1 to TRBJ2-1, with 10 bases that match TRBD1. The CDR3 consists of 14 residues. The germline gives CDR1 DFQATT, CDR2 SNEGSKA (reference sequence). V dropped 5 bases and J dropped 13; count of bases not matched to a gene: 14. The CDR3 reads CSALGTGVAETQFF. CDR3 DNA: TGCAGTGCTCTAGGGACAGGGGTAGCGGAGACCCAGTTCTTC.

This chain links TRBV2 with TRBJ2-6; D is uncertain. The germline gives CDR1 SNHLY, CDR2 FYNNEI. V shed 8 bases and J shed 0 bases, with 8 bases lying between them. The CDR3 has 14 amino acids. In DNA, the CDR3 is TGTGCCAGCCTTCTAAGCTCTGGGGCCAACGTCCTGACTTTC. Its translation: CASLLSSGANVLTF.

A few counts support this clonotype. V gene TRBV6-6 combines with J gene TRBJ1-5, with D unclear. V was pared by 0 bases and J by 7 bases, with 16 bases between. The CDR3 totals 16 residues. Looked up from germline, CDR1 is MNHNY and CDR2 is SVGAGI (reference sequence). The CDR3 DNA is TGTGCCAGCAGTTACTCCCCCCACTTCCCCGACCAGCCCCAGCATTTT. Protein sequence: CASSYSPHFPDQPQHF.

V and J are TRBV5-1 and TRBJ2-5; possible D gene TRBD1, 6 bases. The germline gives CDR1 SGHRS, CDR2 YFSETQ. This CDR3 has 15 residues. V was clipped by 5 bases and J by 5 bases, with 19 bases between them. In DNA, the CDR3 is TGCGCCAGCAGTTCGACAGGACGTCCCGAGGAGACCCAGTACTTC. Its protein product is CASSSTGRPEETQYF.

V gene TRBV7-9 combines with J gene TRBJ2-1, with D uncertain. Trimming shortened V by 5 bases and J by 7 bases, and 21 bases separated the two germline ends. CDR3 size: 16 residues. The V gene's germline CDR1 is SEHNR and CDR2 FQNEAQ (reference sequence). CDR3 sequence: CASSPKPGQDLNEQFF. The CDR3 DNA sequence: TGTGCCAGCAGCCCAAAGCCGGGCCAGGACCTGAATGAGCAGTTCTTC.

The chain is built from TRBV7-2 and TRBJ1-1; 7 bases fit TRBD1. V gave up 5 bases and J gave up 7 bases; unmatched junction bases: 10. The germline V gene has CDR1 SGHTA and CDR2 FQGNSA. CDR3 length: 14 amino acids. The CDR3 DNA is TGTGCCAGCAGCCGGGTGGGGACAGAAATTGAAGCTTTCTTT. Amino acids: CASSRVGTEIEAFF.

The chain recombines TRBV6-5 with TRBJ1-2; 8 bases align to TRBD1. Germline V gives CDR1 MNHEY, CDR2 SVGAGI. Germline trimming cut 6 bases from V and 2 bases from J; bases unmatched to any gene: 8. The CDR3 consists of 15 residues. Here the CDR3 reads CASSRRDRINYGYTF. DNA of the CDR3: TGTGCCAGCAGCCGAAGGGACAGGATCAACTATGGCTACACCTTC.

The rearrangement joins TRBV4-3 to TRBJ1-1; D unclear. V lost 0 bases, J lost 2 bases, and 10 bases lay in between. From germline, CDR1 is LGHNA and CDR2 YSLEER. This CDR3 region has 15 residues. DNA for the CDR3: TGCGCCAGCAGCCAAGATCCGAAATCTAACACTGAAGCTTTCTTT. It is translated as CASSQDPKSNTEAFF.

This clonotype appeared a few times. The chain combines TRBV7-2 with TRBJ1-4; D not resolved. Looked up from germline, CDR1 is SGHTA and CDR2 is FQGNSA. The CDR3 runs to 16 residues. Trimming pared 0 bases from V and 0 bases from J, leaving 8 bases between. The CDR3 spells CASSLAGRATNEKLFF. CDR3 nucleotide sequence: TGTGCCAGCAGCTTAGCAGGGAGAGCAACTAATGAAAAACTGTTTTTT.

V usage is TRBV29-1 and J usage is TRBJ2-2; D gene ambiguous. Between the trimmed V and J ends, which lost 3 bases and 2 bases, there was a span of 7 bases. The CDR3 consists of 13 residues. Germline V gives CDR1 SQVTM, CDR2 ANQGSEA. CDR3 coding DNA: TGCAGCGTTGACAGAGCCAACACCGGGGAGCTGTTTTTT. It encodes CSVDRANTGELFF.

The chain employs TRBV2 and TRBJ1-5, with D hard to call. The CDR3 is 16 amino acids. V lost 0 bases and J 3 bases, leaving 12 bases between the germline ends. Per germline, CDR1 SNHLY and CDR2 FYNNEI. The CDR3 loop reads CASSEAGKMANQPQHF. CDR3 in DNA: TGTGCCAGCAGTGAAGCAGGGAAGATGGCCAATCAGCCCCAGCATTTT. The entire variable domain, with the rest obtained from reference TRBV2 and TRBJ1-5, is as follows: EPEVTQTPSHQVTQMGQEVILRCVPISNHLYFYWYRQILGQKVEFLVSFYNNEISEKSEIFDDQFSVERPDGSNFTLKIRSTKLEDSAMYFCASSEAGKMANQPQHFGDGTRLSIL.

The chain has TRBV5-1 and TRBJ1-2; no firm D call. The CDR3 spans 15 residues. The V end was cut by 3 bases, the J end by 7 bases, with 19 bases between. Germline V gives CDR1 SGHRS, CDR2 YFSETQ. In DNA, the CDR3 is TGCGCCAGCAGCTCCCCGACGGAACCGCTCCCTGGCTACACCTTC. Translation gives CASSSPTEPLPGYTF.

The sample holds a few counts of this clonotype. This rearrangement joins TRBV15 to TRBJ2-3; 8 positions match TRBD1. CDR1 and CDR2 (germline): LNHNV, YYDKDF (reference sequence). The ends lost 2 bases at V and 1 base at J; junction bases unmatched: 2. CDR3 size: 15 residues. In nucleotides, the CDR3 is TGTGCCACCAGCAGATCGGACAGGGGCACAGATACGCAGTATTTT. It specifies CATSRSDRGTDTQYF.

CDR3 amino acids: CATSRVGTEAFF. DNA of the CDR3: TGTGCCACCAGCAGAGTCGGCACTGAAGCTTTCTTT. The chain recombines TRBV15 with TRBJ1-1; D is uncertain. Germline V CDR1 and CDR2: LNHNV, YYDKDF (reference sequence). The CDR3 has 12 residues. Deletions cut 1 base from V and 4 bases from J, with 4 bases between.

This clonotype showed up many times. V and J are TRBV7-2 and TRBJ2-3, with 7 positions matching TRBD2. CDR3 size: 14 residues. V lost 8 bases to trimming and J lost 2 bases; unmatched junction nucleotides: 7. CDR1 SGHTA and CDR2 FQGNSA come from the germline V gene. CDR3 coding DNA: TGTGCCAGCCGTATTGGGGGGGTCACAGATACGCAGTATTTT. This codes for CASRIGGVTDTQYF.

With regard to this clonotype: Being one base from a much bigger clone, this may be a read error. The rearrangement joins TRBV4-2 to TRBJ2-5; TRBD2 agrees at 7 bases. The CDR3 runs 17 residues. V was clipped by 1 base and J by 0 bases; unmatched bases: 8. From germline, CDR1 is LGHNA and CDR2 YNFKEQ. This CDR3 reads CASSQGLGGGDQETQYF. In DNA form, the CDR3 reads TGTGCCAGCAGCCAAGGGTTGGGCGGGGGTGACCAAGAGACCCAGTACTTC.

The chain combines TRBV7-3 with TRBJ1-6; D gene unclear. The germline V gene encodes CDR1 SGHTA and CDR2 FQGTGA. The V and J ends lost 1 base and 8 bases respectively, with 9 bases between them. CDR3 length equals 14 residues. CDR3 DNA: TGTGCCAGCAGCTTAATGGGAGGCGATTCACCCCTCCACTTT. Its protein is CASSLMGGDSPLHF.

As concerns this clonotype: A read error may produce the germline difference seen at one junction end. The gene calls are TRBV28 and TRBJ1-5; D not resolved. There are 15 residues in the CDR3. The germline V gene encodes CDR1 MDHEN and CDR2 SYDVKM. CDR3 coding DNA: TGTGCCAACAGTTTGGGAACGTTTAGCAATCAGCCCCAGCATTTT. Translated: CANSLGTFSNQPQHF.

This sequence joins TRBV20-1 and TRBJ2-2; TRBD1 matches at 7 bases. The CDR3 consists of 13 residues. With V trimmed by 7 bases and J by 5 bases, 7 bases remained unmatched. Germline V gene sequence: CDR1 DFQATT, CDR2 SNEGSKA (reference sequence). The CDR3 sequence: CSGTGERTGELFF. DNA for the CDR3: TGCAGTGGCACAGGGGAGAGGACCGGGGAGCTGTTTTTT.

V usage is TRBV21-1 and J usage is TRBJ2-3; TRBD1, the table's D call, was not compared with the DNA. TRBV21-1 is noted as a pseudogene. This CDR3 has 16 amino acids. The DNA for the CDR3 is TGTGCCAGCACCGCCAGACAGGGCTTTTCGATAGATACGCAGTATTTT. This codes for CASTARQGFSIDTQYF.